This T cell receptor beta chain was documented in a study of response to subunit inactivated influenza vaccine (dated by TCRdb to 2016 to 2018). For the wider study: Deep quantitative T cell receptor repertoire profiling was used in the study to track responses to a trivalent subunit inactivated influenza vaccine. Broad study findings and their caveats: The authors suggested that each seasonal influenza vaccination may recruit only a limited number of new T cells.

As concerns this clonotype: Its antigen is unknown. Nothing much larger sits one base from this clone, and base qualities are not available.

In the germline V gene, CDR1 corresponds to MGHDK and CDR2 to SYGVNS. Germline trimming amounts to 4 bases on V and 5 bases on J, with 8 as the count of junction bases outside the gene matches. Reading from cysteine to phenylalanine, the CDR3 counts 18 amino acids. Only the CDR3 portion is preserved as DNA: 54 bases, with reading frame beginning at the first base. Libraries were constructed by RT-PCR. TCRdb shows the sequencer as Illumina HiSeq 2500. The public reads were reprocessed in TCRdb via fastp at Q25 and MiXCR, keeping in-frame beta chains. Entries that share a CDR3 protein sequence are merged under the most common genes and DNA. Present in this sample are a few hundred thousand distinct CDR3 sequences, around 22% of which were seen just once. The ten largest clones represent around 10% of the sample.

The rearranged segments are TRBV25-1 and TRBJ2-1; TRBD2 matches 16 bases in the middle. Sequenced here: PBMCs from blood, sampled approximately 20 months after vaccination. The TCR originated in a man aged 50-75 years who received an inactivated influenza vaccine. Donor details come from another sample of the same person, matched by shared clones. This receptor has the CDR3 CASSGGLAGGPNNNEQFF. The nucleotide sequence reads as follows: TGTGCCAGCAGTGGGGGACTAGCGGGAGGGCCCAACAACAATGAGCAGTTCTTC.